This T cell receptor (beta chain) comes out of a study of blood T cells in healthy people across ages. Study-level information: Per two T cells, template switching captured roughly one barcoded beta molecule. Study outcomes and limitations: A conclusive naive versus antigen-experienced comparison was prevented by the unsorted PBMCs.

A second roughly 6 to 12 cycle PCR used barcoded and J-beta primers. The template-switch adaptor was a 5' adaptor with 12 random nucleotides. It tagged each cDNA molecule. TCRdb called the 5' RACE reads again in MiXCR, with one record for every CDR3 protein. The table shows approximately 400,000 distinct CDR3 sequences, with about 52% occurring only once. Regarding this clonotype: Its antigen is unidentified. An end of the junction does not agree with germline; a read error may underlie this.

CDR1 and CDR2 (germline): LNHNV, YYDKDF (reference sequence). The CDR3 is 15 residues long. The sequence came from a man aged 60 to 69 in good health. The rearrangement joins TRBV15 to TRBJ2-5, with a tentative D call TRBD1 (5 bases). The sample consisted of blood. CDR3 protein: CASSRDRAGFETQYF. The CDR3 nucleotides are TGTGCCTCCAGCAGAGATCGGGCAGGGTTTGAGACCCAGTACTTC.